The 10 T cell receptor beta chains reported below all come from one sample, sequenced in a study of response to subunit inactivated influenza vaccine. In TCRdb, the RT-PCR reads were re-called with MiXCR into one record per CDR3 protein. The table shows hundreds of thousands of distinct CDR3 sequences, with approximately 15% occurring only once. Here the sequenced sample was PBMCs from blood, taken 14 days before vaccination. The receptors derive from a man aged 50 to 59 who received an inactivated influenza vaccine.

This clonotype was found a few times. The CDR3 sequence: CASSQDKLVQPYSGNTIYF. The CDR3 DNA reads TGTGCCAGCAGCCAAGATAAACTGGTTCAGCCCTACTCTGGAAACACCATATATTTT. The chain is built from TRBV4-2 and TRBJ1-3; D is uncertain. CDR1 and CDR2 from the germline V gene are LGHNA and YNFKEQ. The CDR3 covers 19 residues. The V and J ends lost 0 bases and 0 bases respectively, with 18 bases between them.

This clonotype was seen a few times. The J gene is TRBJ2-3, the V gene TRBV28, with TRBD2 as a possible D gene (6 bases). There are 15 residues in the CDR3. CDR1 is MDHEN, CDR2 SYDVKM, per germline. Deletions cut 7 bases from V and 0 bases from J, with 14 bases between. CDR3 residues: CASTLRGTSTDTQYF. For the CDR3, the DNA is TGTGCCAGCACCCTCCGCGGGACTAGCACAGATACGCAGTATTTT.

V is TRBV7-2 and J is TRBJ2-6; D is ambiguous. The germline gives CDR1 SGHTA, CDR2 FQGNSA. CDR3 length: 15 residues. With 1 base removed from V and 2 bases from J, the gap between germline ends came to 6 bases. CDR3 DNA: TGTGCCAGCAGCTTAGGGATGGCTGGGGCCAACGTCCTGACTTTC. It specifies CASSLGMAGANVLTF. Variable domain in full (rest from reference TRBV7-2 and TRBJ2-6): GAGVSQSPSNKVTEKGKDVELRCDPISGHTALYWYRQSLGQGLEFLIYFQGNSAPDKSGLPSDRFSAERTGGSVSTLTIQRTQQEDSAVYLCASSLGMAGANVLTFGAGSRLTVL.

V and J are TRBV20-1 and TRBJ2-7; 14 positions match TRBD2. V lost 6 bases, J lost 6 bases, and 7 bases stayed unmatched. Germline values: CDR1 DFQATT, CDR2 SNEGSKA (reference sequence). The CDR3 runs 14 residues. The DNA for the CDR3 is TGCAGTGCAGCCGGGACTAGCGGGAGTCCCGAGCAGTACTTC. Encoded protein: CSAAGTSGSPEQYF.

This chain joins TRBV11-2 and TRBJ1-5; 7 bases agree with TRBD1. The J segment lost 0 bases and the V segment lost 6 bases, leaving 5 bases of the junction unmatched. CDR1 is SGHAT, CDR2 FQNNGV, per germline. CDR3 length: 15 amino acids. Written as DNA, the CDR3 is TGTGCCAGCAGGGAGACAGGGTCTAGCAATCAGCCCCAGCATTTT. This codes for CASRETGSSNQPQHF.

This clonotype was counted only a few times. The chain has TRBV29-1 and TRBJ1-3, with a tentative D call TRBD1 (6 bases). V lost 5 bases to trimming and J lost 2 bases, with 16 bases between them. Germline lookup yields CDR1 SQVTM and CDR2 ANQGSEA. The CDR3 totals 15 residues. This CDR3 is CSVTLITGTGNTIYF. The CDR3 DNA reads TGCAGCGTTACCCTAATAACAGGGACTGGAAACACCATATATTTT. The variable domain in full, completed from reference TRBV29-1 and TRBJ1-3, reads SAVISQKPSRDICQRGTSLTIQCQVDSQVTMMFWYRQQPGQSLTLIATANQGSEATYESGFVIDKFPISRPNLTFSTLTVSNMSPEDSSIYLCSVTLITGTGNTIYFGEGSWLTVV.

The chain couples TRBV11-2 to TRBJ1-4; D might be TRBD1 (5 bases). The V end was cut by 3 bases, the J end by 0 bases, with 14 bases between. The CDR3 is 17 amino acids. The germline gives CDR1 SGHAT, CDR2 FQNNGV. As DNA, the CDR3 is TGTGCCAGCAGCTTCGGGGCAGTCTATGCAACTAATGAAAAACTGTTTTTT. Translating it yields CASSFGAVYATNEKLFF.

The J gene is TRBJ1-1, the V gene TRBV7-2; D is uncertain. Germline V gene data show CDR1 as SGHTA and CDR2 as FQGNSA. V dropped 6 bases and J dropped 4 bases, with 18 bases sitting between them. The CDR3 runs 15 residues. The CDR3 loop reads CASSEGTGTGTEAFF. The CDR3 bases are TGTGCCAGCAGTGAAGGCACCGGAACGGGCACTGAAGCTTTCTTT.

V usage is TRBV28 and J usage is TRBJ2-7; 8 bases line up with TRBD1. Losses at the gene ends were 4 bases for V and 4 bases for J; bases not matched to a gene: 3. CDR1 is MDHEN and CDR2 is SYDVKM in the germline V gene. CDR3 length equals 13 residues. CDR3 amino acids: CASSSNRGYEQYF. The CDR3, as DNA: TGTGCCAGCAGTTCAAACAGGGGGTACGAGCAGTACTTC. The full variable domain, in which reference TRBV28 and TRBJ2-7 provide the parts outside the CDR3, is DVKVTQSSRYLVKRTGEKVFLECVQDMDHENMFWYRQDPGLGLRLIYFSYDVKMKEKGDIPEGYSVSREKKERFSLILESASTNQTSMYLCASSSNRGYEQYFGPGTRLTVT.

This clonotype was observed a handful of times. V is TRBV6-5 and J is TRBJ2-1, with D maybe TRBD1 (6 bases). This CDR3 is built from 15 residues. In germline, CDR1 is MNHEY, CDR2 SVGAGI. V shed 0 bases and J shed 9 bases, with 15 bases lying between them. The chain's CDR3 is CASSYSTQGTGEQFF. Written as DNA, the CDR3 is TGTGCCAGCAGTTACTCTACACAGGGTACAGGTGAGCAGTTCTTC.